This T cell receptor beta chain was captured by sequencing in a study of Graves' ophthalmopathy and Graves' hyperthyroidism. Findings of the study overall: The authors also found most expanded thyroid clonotypes above 0.001 frequency in blood.

Of note for this clonotype: Antigen unknown. One end of the junction does not line up with germline, which may come from a read error.

Amplification of the TCR beta CDR3 regions used RNA transcripts (as template). The library came from an HTBI-primed first-round RT-PCR and a second-round multiplex PCR. MiXCR, run by TCRdb on the multiplex PCR reads, gives a single entry per CDR3 protein. The sample lists hundreds of thousands of distinct CDR3 sequences, about 41% occurring once. The CDR3 runs 9 residues. Looked up from germline, CDR1 is MGHDK and CDR2 is SYGVNS. Excluded: other autoimmune disease, uncontrolled infection, pregnancy or lactation. The rearrangement joins TRBV25-1 to TRBJ2-7; D unclear. Sequences were obtained from peripheral blood. The TCR comes from an adult man with Graves' ophthalmopathy. The CDR3 DNA sequence: TGCCCGGGCGCCTACGAGCAGTACTTC. Protein: CPGAYEQYF.